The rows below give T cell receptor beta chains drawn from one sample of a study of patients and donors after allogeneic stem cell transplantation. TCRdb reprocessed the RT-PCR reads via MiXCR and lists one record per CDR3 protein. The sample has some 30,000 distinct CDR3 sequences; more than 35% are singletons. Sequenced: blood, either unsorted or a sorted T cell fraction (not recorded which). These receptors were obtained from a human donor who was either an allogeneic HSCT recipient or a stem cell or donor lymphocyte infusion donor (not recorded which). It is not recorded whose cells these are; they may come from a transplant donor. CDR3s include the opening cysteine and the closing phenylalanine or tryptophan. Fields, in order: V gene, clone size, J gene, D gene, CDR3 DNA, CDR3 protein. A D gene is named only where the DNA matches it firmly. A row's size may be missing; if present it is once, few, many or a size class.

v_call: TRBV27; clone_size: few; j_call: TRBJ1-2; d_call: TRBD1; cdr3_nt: TGTGCCAGCAGTTTATCTCCTTTACAGGGGTCCCCTCCTTTCTATGGCTACACCTTC; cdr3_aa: CASSLSPLQGSPPFYGYTF
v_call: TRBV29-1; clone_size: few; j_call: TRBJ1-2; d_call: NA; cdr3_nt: TGCAGCGACCTGTCGGGGAACTATGGCTACACCTTC; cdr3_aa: CSDLSGNYGYTF
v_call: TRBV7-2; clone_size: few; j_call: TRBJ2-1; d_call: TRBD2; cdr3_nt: TGTGCCAGCAGCTTAGACCCTAGCGGTTACAATGAGCAGTTCTTC; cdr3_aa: CASSLDPSGYNEQFF
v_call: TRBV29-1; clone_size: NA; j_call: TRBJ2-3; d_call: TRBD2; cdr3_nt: TGCAGCGGACTTCTAGCGGGATGGCTGGATACGCAGTATTTT; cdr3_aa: CSGLLAGWLDTQYF
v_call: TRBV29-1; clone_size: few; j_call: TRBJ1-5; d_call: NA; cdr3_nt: TGCAGCGTTCCCCAGGGGAAAGCACAAAGGAGCCATCAGCCCCAGCATTTT; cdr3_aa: CSVPQGKAQRSHQPQHF
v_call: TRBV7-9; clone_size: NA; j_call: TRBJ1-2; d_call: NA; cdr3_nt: TGTGCCAGCAGCTCCCGTCGTGGTGGCTACACCTTC; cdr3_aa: CASSSRRGGYTF
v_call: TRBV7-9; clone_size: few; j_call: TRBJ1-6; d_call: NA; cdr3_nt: TGTGCCAGCAGCTCCCTGGGGCAGGGTGTGACACCCCTCCACTTT; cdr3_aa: CASSSLGQGVTPLHF
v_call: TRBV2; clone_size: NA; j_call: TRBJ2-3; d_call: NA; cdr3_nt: TGTGCCAGCAGTGAATGGGCAGCTAGCACAGATACGCAGTATTTT; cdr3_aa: CASSEWAASTDTQYF
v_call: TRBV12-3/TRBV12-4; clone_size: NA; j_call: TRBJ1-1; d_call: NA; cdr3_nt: TGTGCCAGCAGGGACCGGGACGGGAATACTGAAGCTTTCTTT; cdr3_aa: CASRDRDGNTEAFF
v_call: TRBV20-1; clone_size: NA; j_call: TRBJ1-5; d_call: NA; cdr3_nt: TGCAGTGCGAGCAGGGGAAGGCAGCCCCAGCATTTT; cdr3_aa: CSASRGRQPQHF
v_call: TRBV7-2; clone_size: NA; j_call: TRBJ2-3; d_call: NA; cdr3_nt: TGTGCCAGCAGCTTAGCGAAGGGGAATTTCCTCCCTACGGACACAGATACGCAGTATTTT; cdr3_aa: CASSLAKGNFLPTDTDTQYF
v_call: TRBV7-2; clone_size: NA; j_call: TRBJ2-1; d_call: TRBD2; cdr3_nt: TGTGCCAGCAGCTTAGTCCCTAGCGGGAGGGTCCTCCTCCATGAGCAGTTCTTC; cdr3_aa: CASSLVPSGRVLLHEQFF
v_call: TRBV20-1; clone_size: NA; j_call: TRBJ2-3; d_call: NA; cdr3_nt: TGCAGTGCTATACGGCGGGGCAGAACAGATACGCAGTATTTT; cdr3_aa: CSAIRRGRTDTQYF
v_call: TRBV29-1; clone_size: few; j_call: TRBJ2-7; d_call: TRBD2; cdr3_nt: TGCAGCGTTGAAAAAGCGGGAGGGTCCTACGAGCAGTACTTC; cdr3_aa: CSVEKAGGSYEQYF
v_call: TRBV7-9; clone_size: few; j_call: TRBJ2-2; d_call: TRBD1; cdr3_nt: TGTGCCAGCAGCCCCAGGGGGGGGGAGCTGTTTTTT; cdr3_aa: CASSPRGGELFF